The sequence of this T cell receptor beta chain was determined in a study of cytomegalovirus exposure and HLA in healthy donors. Comment on this clone: Its antigen is currently unknown. A read error may produce the germline difference seen at one junction end.

In the PCR, 60 Vbeta and 13 Jbeta primers were used. Some clones are missing from TCRdb's copy, which holds only in-frame ones; the method was immunoSEQ multiplex PCR. The sample records some 160,000 clones, approximately 80% being singletons. Each donor was nominally healthy when sampled (though unrecorded immune exposures were likely). Germline V gene data show CDR1 as SGDLS and CDR2 as YYNGEE. The CDR3 consists of 12 residues. Overall study findings and caveats: Analysis was carried out at a later point, and it linked a missense DCLRE1C variant to TCR beta V- and J-gene trimming. Fewer N-insertions (relative to the approximately 700-donor mean) were reportedly seen in an Asian-associated ancestry cluster in a later analysis.

The genes are TRBV9 and TRBJ2-5, with D possibly TRBD2 on 7 matching bases. This TCR derives from a male donor in good health and CMV-seronegative. The sample taken for sequencing was PBMCs. The CDR3 nucleotides read TGTGCCAGCAGGGGGGGGCGGGAGATCCAGTACTTC. Translated: CASRGGREIQYF.